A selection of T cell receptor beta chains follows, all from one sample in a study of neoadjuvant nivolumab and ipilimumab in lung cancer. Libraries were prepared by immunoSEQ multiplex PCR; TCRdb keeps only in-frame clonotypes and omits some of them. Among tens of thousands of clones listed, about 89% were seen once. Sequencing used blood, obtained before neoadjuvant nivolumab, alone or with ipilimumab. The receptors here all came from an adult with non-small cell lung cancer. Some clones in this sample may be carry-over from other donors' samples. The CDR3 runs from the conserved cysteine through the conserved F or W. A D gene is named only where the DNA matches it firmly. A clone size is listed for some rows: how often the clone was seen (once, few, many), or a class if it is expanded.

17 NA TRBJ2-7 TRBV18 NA TGTGCCAGCTCACCACGGTCGGGGGACCCTTACACCTACGAGCAGTACTTC CASSPRSGDPYTYEQYF
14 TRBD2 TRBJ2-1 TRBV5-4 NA TGTGCCAGCAGCTCTAGCGGGAGCCACAATGAGCAGTTCTTC CASSSSGSHNEQFF
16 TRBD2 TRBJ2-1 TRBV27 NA TGTGCCAGCAGTTCACGGACTAGCGGGCCCTACAATGAGCAGTTCTTC CASSSRTSGPYNEQFF
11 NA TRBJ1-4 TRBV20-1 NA TGCAGTGCCGACAGTGGGGAAAAACTGTTTTTT CSADSGEKLFF
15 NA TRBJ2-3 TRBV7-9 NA TGTGCCAGCAGCTTTAGAGGAGCCACCACAGATACGCAGTATTTT CASSFRGATTDTQYF
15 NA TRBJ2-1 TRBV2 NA TGTGCCAGCAGTACGGGGTTAAGCTCCTACAATGAGCAGTTCTTC CASSTGLSSYNEQFF
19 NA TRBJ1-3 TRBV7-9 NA TGTGCCAGCAGCTTAGCCTCCCTTCAGCGGGGGCGGAAAGGAAACACCATATATTTT CASSLASLQRGRKGNTIYF
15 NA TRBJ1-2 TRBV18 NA TGTGCCAGCTCACCCCCGGACGTGGGCACCGCGGGCTACACCTTC CASSPPDVGTAGYTF
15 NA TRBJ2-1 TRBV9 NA TGTGCCAGCAGCGTAGACGTTAGCGGATACAATGAGCAGTTCTTC CASSVDVSGYNEQFF
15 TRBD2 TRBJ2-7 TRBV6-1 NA TGTGCCAGCAGTGAACTGGGAGGGAGCCCCCTCGAGCAGTACTTC CASSELGGSPLEQYF
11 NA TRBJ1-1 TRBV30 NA TGTGCCTGGAGTGTGGGTACTGAAGCTTTCTTT CAWSVGTEAFF
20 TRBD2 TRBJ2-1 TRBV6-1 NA TGTGCCAGCAGTGAATACCGGGGGGCAATAGCGGGAGGTGGTAACAATGAGCAGTTCTTC CASSEYRGAIAGGGNNEQFF
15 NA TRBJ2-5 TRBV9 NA TGTGCCAGCAGCGGGGGTAGCACTATTCAAGAGACCCAGTACTTC CASSGGSTIQETQYF
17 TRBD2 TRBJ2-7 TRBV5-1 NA TGCGCCAGCAGCTTGCGGACTAGCGGGAGCCGGTCCTACGAGCAGTACTTC CASSLRTSGSRSYEQYF
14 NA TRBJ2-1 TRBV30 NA TGTGCCTTTGTCGGGCCTAGCGCTTACAATGAGCAGTTCTTC CAFVGPSAYNEQFF
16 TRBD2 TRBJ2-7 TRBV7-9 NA TGTGCCAGCAGCCAACTTCGGGAGGGCCAGATTTTCGAGCAGTACTTC CASSQLREGQIFEQYF
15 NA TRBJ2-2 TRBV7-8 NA TGTGCCAGCAGGCTTTTGGGGACGAACACCGGGGAGCTGTTTTTT CASRLLGTNTGELFF
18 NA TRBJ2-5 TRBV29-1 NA TGCAGCGCCTATAGGGGGGCGTTTGGGGGGCTGACGCGAGAGACCCAGTACTTC CSAYRGAFGGLTRETQYF
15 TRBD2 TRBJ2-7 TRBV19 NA TGTGCCAGTAGTATTTCACTAGCGGCCTCCTACGAGCAGTACTTC CASSISLAASYEQYF
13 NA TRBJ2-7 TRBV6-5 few TGTGCCAGCAGCCCCTTGGGTTCCTACGAGCAGTACTTC CASSPLGSYEQYF
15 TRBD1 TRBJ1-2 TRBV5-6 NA TGTGCCAGCAGCTTCGGAATGGGGACAGGGGATGGCTACACCTTC CASSFGMGTGDGYTF
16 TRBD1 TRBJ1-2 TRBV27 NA TGTGCCAGCAGTCCCTCCTGGACGACAGGGGGCGATGGCTACACCTTC CASSPSWTTGGDGYTF
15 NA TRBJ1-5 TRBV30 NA TGTGCCTGGAGTTCAAGGGGCCGGTACAATCAGCCCCAGCATTTT CAWSSRGRYNQPQHF
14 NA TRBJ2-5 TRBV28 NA TGTGCCAGCAGTATGACGGGATCACAAGAGACCCAGTACTTC CASSMTGSQETQYF
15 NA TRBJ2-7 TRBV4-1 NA TGCGCCAGCAGCCAAGGAGATCGGAGCTCCTACGAGCAGTACTTC CASSQGDRSSYEQYF
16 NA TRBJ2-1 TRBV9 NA TGTGCCAGCAGCGGACGGTTCGGGGGCTACTACAATGAGCAGTTCTTC CASSGRFGGYYNEQFF
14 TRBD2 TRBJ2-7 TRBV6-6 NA TGTGCCAGCACCCAGCGGGAGCGCTCCTACGAGCAGTACTTC CASTQRERSYEQYF
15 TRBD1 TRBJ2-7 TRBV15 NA TGTGCCACCAGCCTAGGGGGGACAGGGTCCTACGAGCAGTACTTC CATSLGGTGSYEQYF
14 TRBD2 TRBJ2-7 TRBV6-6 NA TGTGCCAGCAGTCGCCCGAGCGGGGGATACGAGCAGTACTTC CASSRPSGGYEQYF
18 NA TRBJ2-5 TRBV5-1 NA TGCGCCAGCAGCTTGGGGCCGGCAGGGGTCGGAGGTGGAGAGACCCAGTACTTC CASSLGPAGVGGGETQYF
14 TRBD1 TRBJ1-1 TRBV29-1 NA TGCAGCGCCATCGCCGGGACAGGGGGCATTGAAGCTTTCTTT CSAIAGTGGIEAFF
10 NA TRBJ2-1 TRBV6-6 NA TGTGCCAGCAGTTATTACGAGCAGTTCTTC CASSYYEQFF
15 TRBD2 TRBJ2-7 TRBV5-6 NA TGTGCCAGCAGCTTGGTGAGGACGGGAGGATACGAGCAGTACTTC CASSLVRTGGYEQYF
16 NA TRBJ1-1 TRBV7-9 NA TGTGCCAGCAGCTTTACGAGGGGTAGGATGAACACTGAAGCTTTCTTT CASSFTRGRMNTEAFF